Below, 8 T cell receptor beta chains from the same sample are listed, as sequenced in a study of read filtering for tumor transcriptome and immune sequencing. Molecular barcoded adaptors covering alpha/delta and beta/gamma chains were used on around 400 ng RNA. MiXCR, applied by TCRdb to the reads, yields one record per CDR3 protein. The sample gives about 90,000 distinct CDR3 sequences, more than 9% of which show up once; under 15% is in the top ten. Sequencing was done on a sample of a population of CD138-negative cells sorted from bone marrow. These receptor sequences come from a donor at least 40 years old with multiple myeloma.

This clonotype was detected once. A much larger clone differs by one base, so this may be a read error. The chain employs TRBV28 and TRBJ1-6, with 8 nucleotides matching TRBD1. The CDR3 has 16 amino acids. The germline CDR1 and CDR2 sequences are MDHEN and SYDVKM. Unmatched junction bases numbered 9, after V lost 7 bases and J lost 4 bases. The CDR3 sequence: CASNPRTGTYNSPLHF. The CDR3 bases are TGTGCCAGCAACCCTCGGACAGGGACGTATAATTCACCCCTCCACTTT.

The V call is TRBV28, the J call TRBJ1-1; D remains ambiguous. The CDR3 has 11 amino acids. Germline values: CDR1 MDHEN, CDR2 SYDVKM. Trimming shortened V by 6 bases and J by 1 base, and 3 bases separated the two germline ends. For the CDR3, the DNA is TGTGCCAGCAGATCGAACACTGAAGCTTTCTTT. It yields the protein CASRSNTEAFF.

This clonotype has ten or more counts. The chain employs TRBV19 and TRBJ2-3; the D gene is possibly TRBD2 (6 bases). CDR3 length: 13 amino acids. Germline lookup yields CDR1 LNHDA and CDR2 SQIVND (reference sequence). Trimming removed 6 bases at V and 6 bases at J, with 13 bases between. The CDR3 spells CASRRRAFDTQYF. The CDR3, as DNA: TGTGCCAGTAGGAGGAGGGCGTTTGATACGCAGTATTTT.

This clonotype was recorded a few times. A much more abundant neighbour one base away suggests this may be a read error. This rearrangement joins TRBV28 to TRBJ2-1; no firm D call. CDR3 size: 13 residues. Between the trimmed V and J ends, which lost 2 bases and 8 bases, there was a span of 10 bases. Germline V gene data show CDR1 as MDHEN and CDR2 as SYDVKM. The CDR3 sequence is CASSLGTRHEQFF. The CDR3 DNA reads TGTGCCAGCAGTTTAGGAACACGGCATGAGCAGTTCTTC.

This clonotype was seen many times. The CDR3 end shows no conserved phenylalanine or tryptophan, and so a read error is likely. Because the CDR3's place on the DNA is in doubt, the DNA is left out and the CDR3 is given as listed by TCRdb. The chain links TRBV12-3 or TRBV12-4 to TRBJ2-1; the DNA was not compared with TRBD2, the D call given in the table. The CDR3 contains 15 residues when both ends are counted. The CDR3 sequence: CASSLSGGNRGRVEI.

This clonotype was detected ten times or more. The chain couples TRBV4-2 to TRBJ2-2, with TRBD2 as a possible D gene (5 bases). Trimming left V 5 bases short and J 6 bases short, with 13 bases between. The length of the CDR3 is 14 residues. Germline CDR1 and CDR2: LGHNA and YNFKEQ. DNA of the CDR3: TGTGCCAGCAGCTTGAGCGGACTCCCCGGGGAGCTGTTTTTT. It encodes CASSLSGLPGELFF.

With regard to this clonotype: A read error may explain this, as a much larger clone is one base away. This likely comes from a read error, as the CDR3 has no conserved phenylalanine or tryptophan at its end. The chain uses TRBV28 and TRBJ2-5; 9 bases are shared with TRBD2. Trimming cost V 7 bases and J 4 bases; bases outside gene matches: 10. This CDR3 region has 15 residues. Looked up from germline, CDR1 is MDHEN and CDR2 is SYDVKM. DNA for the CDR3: TGTGCCAGCAAGCCTAGCGGGAAGTTTGGAGAGACCCAGTACTCC. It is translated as CASKPSGKFGETQYS.

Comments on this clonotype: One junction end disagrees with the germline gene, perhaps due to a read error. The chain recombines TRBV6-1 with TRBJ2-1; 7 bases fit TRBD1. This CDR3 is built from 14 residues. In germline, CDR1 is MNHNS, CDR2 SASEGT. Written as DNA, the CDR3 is TGTGCCAGCAGTGACAGGGGGTCCTACAAGGAGCAGTTCTTC. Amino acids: CASSDRGSYKEQFF.